This entry describes one TCR beta chain. The data stem from a study of blood T cell repertoires in COVID-19. Study as a whole: The analysed material was cDNA or gDNA that came from T cells, B-cell-depleted T cells, or PBMCs.

Profiling relied on immunoSEQ multiplex PCR, and the TCRdb table lists in-frame clones only, not all of them. The sample carries some 170,000 clones, over 70% recorded once. The CDR3 contains 13 residues. Germline lookup yields CDR1 LGHNA and CDR2 YNFKEQ. V was pared by 0 bases and J by 3 bases, with 6 bases between. Seattle patient enrollment occurred during active infection, with longitudinal follow-up thereafter. The V and J genes are TRBV4-2 and TRBJ2-7; D uncertain. The TCR sequence derives from a woman between 40 and 50 years old with COVID-19, enrolled during active disease. The sample comprised peripheral blood. CDR3 amino acids: CASSQDPNYEQYF. The CDR3, as DNA: TGTGCCAGCAGCCAAGACCCCAACTACGAGCAGTACTTC.